This T cell receptor (beta chain) was obtained from a study of cytomegalovirus exposure and HLA in healthy donors. Regarding donors, all were healthy bone marrow donors. Of note for this clone: Its antigen remains unknown.

Broader study findings: A later analysis appeared to link common viral pathogens to several of the most significant clusters. In a later analysis, HLA-associated beta chains showed higher expansion and lower generation probabilities than comparable chains. The authors excluded some V segments, including TRBV6-2 and TRBV6-3, as indistinguishable.

The CDR3 totals 12 residues. V was cut by 4 bases and J by 2 bases, with 6 bases left in between. Per germline, CDR1 SGHRS and CDR2 YFSETQ. The PCR made use of 60 Vbeta and 13 Jbeta primers. Using immunoSEQ multiplex PCR, the repertoire was profiled, and TCRdb retains in-frame clones only, with some absent. The repertoire consists of under 200,000 clones, with 65% to 85% occurring once and the leading ten covering more than 2%. This TCR was recovered from a man between 60 and 75 years old in good health and CMV-seronegative. The chain has TRBV5-1 and TRBJ1-2, with D uncertain. The sequenced material came from PBMCs. CDR3 in amino acids: CASSVGNYGYTF. The DNA for the CDR3 is TGCGCCAGCAGCGTCGGGAACTATGGCTACACCTTC.